This T cell receptor (beta chain) was captured by sequencing in a study of T cell repertoires in cytomegalovirus infection. Study as a whole: A matching HLA type, together with CMV infection, was signaled by public TCR beta signatures.

TCRdb recomputed calls from the reads with MiXCR, one row per CDR3 protein. The sample includes around 630,000 distinct CDR3 sequences, 20% to 25% seen only once; the top ten take roughly 8%. This clonotype was sampled from a human donor in good health (CMV status not recorded). Some clones in this sample may be carry-over from other donors' samples. Material: CD8+ T cells from PBMCs.

CDR3 in amino acids: CASSLAPGTYNEQFF. DNA of the CDR3: TGCGCCAGCAGCTTGGCCCCGGGAACCTACAATGAGCAGTTCTTC. This sequence joins TRBV5-1 and TRBJ2-1, with D perhaps matching TRBD2 (5 bases). Trimming left V 0 bases short and J 2 bases short, with 9 bases between. Germline V lookup: CDR1 SGHRS, CDR2 YFSETQ. The CDR3 runs to 15 residues.